Each of the 20 T cell receptor beta chains below was sequenced from the same sample in a study of blood T cells in healthy people across ages. For the second PCR, which ran for roughly 6 to 12 cycles, a sample-barcoded 5' primer and a J-beta primer mix were used. MiXCR, run by TCRdb on the 5' RACE reads, gives a single entry per CDR3 protein. The table includes roughly 1,100,000 distinct CDR3 sequences, around 25% detected once. Another study also made use of these data, one on T cells of mothers and their children.

Sequencing was done on a sample of blood. The receptor set was obtained from a girl aged 2-9 years in good health.

The sample holds a few counts of this clonotype. The V call is TRBV7-2, the J call TRBJ2-1, with D possibly being TRBD2 (6 bases). Germline CDR1 and CDR2: SGHTA and FQGNSA. The CDR3 contains 15 residues. V was clipped by 5 bases and J by 1 base, with 12 bases between them. The CDR3 region has the DNA TGTGCCAGCAGCGCCCGACTAGAGTCCTACAATGAGCAGTTCTTC. Residues: CASSARLESYNEQFF. Filled out from reference TRBV7-2 and TRBJ2-1, the complete variable domain reads GAGVSQSPSNKVTEKGKDVELRCDPISGHTALYWYRQSLGQGLEFLIYFQGNSAPDKSGLPSDRFSAERTGGSVSTLTIQRTQQEDSAVYLCASSARLESYNEQFFGPGTRLTVL.

In its sample, this clonotype was seen a few times. The chain carries TRBV27 and TRBJ2-3; D is unresolved. Germline V lookup: CDR1 MNHEY, CDR2 SMNVEV (reference sequence). CDR3 length equals 14 residues. V gave up 6 bases and J gave up 6 bases, with 16 bases separating them. Written as DNA, the CDR3 is TGTGCCAGCAGCTACGGGTTAAGGGCTGATACGCAGTATTTT. The encoded protein is CASSYGLRADTQYF.

This clonotype was seen only a few times. This CDR3 reads CSAWDRREYYEQYF. The CDR3 region has the DNA TGCAGTGCTTGGGACAGGAGAGAGTACTACGAGCAGTACTTC. The J gene is TRBJ2-7, the V gene TRBV20-1, with 8 bases fitting TRBD1. Germline V gives CDR1 DFQATT, CDR2 SNEGSKA (reference sequence). This CDR3 has 14 amino acids. J lost 3 bases, V lost 5 bases, and 9 bases had no gene match.

The chain combines TRBV29-1 with TRBJ1-1; TRBD1 is a possible D gene (5 bases). CDR1 is SQVTM, CDR2 ANQGSEA, per germline. This CDR3 contains 15 residues. The ends were cut back, 6 bases at V and 4 bases at J, with 21 bases in the middle. CDR3 loop: CSVPSSQGIPTEAFF. The CDR3 bases are TGCAGCGTCCCCAGCTCCCAGGGTATCCCCACTGAAGCTTTCTTT.

This clonotype was counted a single time. This chain uses TRBV28 with TRBJ2-4, with 7 bases lining up with TRBD1. J lost 7 bases, V lost 6 bases, and 15 bases had no gene match. The germline gives CDR1 MDHEN, CDR2 SYDVKM. This CDR3 is built from 16 residues. The DNA for the CDR3 is TGTGCCAGCAGAGGAGGACAGGCTTTCGAGGCGAACATTCAGTACTTC. Protein: CASRGGQAFEANIQYF.

The V call is TRBV6-1, the J call TRBJ2-2; D remains unclear. Germline V gives CDR1 MNHNS, CDR2 SASEGT. Trimming took off 8 bases at V and 4 bases at J, with 14 bases between the two ends. The CDR3 loop spans 14 amino acids. CDR3 bases: TGTGCCAGCCGTGGAGTATGGGGCACCGGGGAGCTGTTTTTT. Protein: CASRGVWGTGELFF.

The chain joins TRBV7-3 to TRBJ2-2; D perhaps matches TRBD1 (6 bases). This CDR3 has 15 amino acids. Per the germline V gene, CDR1 is SGHTA and CDR2 is FQGTGA. Between the trimmed V and J ends, which lost 8 bases and 7 bases, there was a span of 20 bases. The CDR3 loop reads CASVMSRGLYGELFF. CDR3 in DNA: TGTGCCAGCGTTATGAGTAGGGGGTTGTACGGGGAGCTGTTTTTT. Full variable domain (outside the CDR3, taken from reference TRBV7-3 and TRBJ2-2): GAGVSQTPSNKVTEKGKYVELRCDPISGHTALYWYRQSLGQGPEFLIYFQGTGAADDSGLPNDRFFAVRPEGSVSTLKIQRTERGDSAVYLCASVMSRGLYGELFFGEGSRLTVL.

This clonotype appeared a few times. This chain uses TRBV7-9 with TRBJ1-1, with D perhaps matching TRBD1 (5 bases). The CDR3 consists of 16 residues. The ends were cut back, 7 bases at V and 2 bases at J, with 20 bases in the middle. Germline V gene lookup returns CDR1 SEHNR and CDR2 FQNEAQ (reference sequence). The chain's CDR3 is CASTGTLTGPNTEAFF. CDR3 in DNA: TGTGCCAGCACCGGGACCTTAACGGGGCCAAACACTGAAGCTTTCTTT.

The chain uses TRBV5-1 and TRBJ2-3; D not certain. CDR3 size: 14 residues. V lost 0 bases, J lost 0 bases, and 5 bases lay in between. Germline-derived CDR1 and CDR2 are SGHRS and YFSETQ. This CDR3 reads CASSLESSTDTQYF. DNA for the CDR3: TGCGCCAGCAGCTTGGAGTCTAGCACAGATACGCAGTATTTT.

This rearrangement joins TRBV24-1 to TRBJ2-3; 11 bases fit TRBD2. CDR3 size: 16 residues. CDR1 is KGHDR and CDR2 is SFDVKD in the germline V gene. Trimming at V came to 0 bases and at J to 6 bases, leaving 4 bases not matched to a gene. CDR3 sequence reads: CATSDLIAGGLDTQYF. CDR3 coding DNA: TGTGCCACCAGTGATTTGATAGCGGGGGGGCTCGATACGCAGTATTTT.

This clonotype occurred a few times. This chain uses TRBV7-3 with TRBJ2-3; 12 positions match TRBD2. Germline CDR1 reads SGHTA; CDR2 reads FQGTGA. The CDR3 has 18 amino acids. V gave up 5 bases and J gave up 1 base; unmatched junction bases: 10. CDR3 protein: CASSLSGTSGFGTDTQYF. The CDR3 DNA sequence: TGTGCCAGCAGCCTCTCCGGGACTAGCGGGTTCGGCACAGATACGCAGTATTTT.

This clonotype has a handful of counts. The rearrangement uses TRBV27 and TRBJ2-7; 8 nucleotides agree with TRBD1. Germline CDR1 is MNHEY and CDR2 is SMNVEV (reference sequence). The CDR3 has 16 amino acids. J lost 5 bases, V lost 6 bases, and 15 bases had no gene match. CDR3 nucleotides: TGTGCCAGCAGCTCTGGCCGGACAGGGCTCTTCCACGAGCAGTACTTC. It is translated as CASSSGRTGLFHEQYF.

This clonotype showed up just a few times. The chain employs TRBV29-1 and TRBJ2-5; no firm D call. CDR1 SQVTM and CDR2 ANQGSEA come from the germline V gene. V dropped 8 bases and J dropped 1 base, with 11 bases sitting between them. The CDR3 contains 12 residues. The DNA for the CDR3 is TGCAGCCTCTGGGTAGGCCAAGAGACCCAGTACTTC. This translates into CSLWVGQETQYF.

This chain connects TRBV7-2 to TRBJ1-6; a possible D gene is TRBD1 (5 bases). Trimming took off 1 base at V and 7 bases at J, with 11 bases between the two ends. This CDR3 is 15 amino acids long. Germline V gene data show CDR1 as SGHTA and CDR2 as FQGNSA. CDR3 protein: CASSLVPGNNSPLHF. CDR3 nucleotide sequence: TGTGCCAGCAGCTTAGTTCCAGGGAACAATTCACCCCTCCACTTT.

This clonotype was found once. A read error may be the cause here, since a much bigger clone is one base away. The chain links TRBV28 to TRBJ2-7; 13 bases line up with TRBD2. There are 14 residues in the CDR3. Germline values: CDR1 MDHEN, CDR2 SYDVKM. Here the CDR3 DNA reads TGTGCCATCAGTGAGGGACTAGCGGGAAGCGAGCAGTACTTC. Translating gives CAISEGLAGSEQYF.

V is TRBV7-9 and J is TRBJ2-7; no clear D gene. The CDR3 is 14 residues long. Germline CDR1 and CDR2: SEHNR and FQNEAQ (reference sequence). V dropped 5 bases and J dropped 2 bases, with 13 bases sitting between them. As DNA, the CDR3 is TGTGCCAGCAGCCCCCCATGGGCCCCCTACGAGCAGTACTTC. This sequence encodes CASSPPWAPYEQYF. Full variable domain (remainder filled in from reference TRBV7-9 and TRBJ2-7): DTGVSQNPRHKITKRGQNVTFRCDPISEHNRLYWYRQTLGQGPEFLTYFQNEAQLEKSRLLSDRFSAERPKGSFSTLEIQRTEQGDSAMYLCASSPPWAPYEQYFGPGTRLTVT.

The chain is built from TRBV12-3 or TRBV12-4 and TRBJ2-5; D perhaps matches TRBD1 (5 bases). Trimming removed 6 bases from V and 4 bases from J, with 15 bases in between. The CDR3 has 14 amino acids. Here the CDR3 reads CASRDSGSGETQYF. The DNA for the CDR3 is TGTGCCAGCAGAGACAGTGGAAGTGGAGAGACCCAGTACTTC.

The V gene is TRBV4-1, the J gene TRBJ1-1; D is undetermined. This CDR3 comprises 15 residues. Germline CDR1 is MGHRA and CDR2 is YSYEKL. V lost 0 bases and J lost 4, with 12 bases in between. The CDR3 reads CASSQDRGVATEAFF. The CDR3 DNA reads as TGCGCCAGCAGCCAAGATCGTGGGGTGGCCACTGAAGCTTTCTTT.

The chain uses TRBV5-6 and TRBJ2-3; 10 bases align to TRBD2. Germline trimming cut 3 bases from V and 3 bases from J; bases unmatched to any gene: 13. This CDR3 is built from 18 residues. Germline lookup yields CDR1 SGHDT and CDR2 YYEEEE. This chain's CDR3 is CASSWGVLAGAGTDTQYF. The CDR3 DNA reads as TGTGCCAGCAGCTGGGGGGTTCTAGCGGGAGCTGGGACAGATACGCAGTATTTT. Supplemented by reference TRBV5-6 and TRBJ2-3, the full variable domain reads DAGVTQSPTHLIKTRGQQVTLRCSPKSGHDTVSWYQQALGQGPQFIFQYYEEEERQRGNFPDRFSGHQFPNYSSELNVNALLLGDSALYLCASSWGVLAGAGTDTQYFGPGTRLTVL.

This clonotype has more than one count but fewer than ten. The rearrangement uses TRBV28 and TRBJ1-2, with no clear D. CDR3 size: 12 residues. Trimming pared 5 bases from V and 7 bases from J, leaving 11 bases between. Germline V gene sequence: CDR1 MDHEN, CDR2 SYDVKM. CDR3 DNA sequence: TGTGCCAGCAGTCTTTGGACGGGTGGCTACACCTTC. Translation: CASSLWTGGYTF.